Here is one TCR beta chain with its context. The data were taken from a study of technical replicates of blood from several donors. The CDR3 extends over 15 amino acids. From germline, CDR1 is SGHNT and CDR2 YYREEE (reference sequence). With V trimmed by 1 base and J by 6 bases, 6 bases remained unmatched. Measured with immunoSEQ multiplex PCR; TCRdb has only the in-frame clones, and not every one. The sample shows tens of thousands of clones, 90% to 95% of them seen only once. V is TRBV5-4 and J is TRBJ2-2; 7 bases are a match to TRBD2. This clonotype was obtained from a human donor in good health. The sample comprised T cells isolated from PBMCs. DNA of the CDR3: TGTGCCAGCAGCTTGTTGGGGAGGGCCGCCGGGGAGCTGTTTTTT. Its protein is CASSLLGRAAGELFF.